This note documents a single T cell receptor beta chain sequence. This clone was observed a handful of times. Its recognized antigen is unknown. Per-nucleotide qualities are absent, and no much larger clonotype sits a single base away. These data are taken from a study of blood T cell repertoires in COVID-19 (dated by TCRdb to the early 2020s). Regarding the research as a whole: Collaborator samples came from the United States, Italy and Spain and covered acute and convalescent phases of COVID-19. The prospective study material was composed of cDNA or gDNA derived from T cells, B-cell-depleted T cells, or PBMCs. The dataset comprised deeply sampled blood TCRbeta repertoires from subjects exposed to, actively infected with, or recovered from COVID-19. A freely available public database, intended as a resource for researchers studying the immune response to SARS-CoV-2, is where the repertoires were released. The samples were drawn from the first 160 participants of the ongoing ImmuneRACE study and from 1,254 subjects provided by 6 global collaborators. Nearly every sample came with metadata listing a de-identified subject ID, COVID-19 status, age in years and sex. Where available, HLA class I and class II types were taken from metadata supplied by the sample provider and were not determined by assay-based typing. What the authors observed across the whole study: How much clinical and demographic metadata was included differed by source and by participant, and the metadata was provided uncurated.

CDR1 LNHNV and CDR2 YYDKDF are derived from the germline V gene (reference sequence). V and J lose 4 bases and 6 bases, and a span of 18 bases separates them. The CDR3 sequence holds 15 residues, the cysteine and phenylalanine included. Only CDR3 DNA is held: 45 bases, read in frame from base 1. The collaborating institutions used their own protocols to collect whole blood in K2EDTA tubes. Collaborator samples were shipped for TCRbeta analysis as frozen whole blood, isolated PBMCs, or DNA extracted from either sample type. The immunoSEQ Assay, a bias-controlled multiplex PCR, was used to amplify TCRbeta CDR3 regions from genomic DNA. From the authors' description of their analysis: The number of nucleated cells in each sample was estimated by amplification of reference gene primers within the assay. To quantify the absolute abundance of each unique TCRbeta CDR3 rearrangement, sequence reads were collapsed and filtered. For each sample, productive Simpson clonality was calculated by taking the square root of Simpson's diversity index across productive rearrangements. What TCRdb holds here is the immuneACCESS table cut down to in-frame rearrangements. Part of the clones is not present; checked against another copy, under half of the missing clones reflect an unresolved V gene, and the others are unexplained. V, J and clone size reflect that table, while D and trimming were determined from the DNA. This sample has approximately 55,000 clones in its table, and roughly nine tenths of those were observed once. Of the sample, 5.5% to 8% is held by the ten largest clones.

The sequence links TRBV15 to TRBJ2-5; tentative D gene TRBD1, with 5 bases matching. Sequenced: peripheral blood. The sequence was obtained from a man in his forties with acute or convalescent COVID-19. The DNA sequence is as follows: TGTGCCACCAGCAATCCCCCCAGGGTGACTCAGACCCAGTACTTC. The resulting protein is CATSNPPRVTQTQYF.